This entry is about one T cell receptor beta chain. The V gene's germline CDR1 is MNHEY and CDR2 SVGAGI. Trimming took 8 bases from V and 2 from J; bases not matched to a gene: 6. The CDR3 has 14 residues. The sample belongs to a study of blood T cell repertoires in COVID-19. Study details: From the United States, Italy and Spain came samples of acute and convalescent COVID-19. In each case, the material was cDNA or gDNA derived from T cells, B-cell-depleted T cells, or PBMCs.

In the original workflow: Reference gene primer amplification gave estimated nucleated cell counts. Data came from immunoSEQ multiplex PCR; TCRdb stores just in-frame clones and leaves some out. V, J and clone size were drawn from that table, and D and trimming were deduced from the DNA. The sample holds about 490,000 clones, approximately 85% seen once. The genes are TRBV6-5 and TRBJ2-1; 7 nucleotides line up with TRBD2. Sequenced input: peripheral blood. The sequence came from a human donor in a cohort sampled during active COVID-19. The CDR3 sequence is CASLTSSAYNEQFF. The CDR3 bases are TGTGCCAGCTTGACTAGCTCCGCCTACAATGAGCAGTTCTTC.